This T cell receptor beta chain came from a study of T cells in Graves' hyperthyroidism and ophthalmopathy. Background on the study: Prior to any treatment, at the point of initial diagnosis, peripheral blood was collected. Findings and caveats of the study: The model predicted ophthalmopathy a median around seven months before onset. Blood held most thyroid clonotypes expanded above 0.001 frequency.

This clonotype was counted at least ten times. Its antigen remains unknown. Template material for amplifying TCR beta CDR3 regions consisted of RNA transcripts. The HTBI primer set served for first-round RT-PCR of the TCR CDR3. TCRdb called the multiplex PCR reads again in MiXCR, with one record for every CDR3 protein. The sample carries about 590,000 distinct CDR3 sequences, approximately 15% recorded once. The CDR3 consists of 18 residues. Germline trimming cut 2 bases from V and 4 bases from J; bases unmatched to any gene: 14. CDR1 is SGHVS and CDR2 is FQNEAQ in the germline V gene. The sequenced sample was blood. The clonotype originates from a woman aged 18-29 years with Graves' ophthalmopathy. The V call is TRBV7-8, the J call TRBJ2-7; 10 bases are shared with TRBD2. The CDR3 region has the DNA TGTGCCAGCAGCTTAAACCGGGGGCTAGCGGGAGCAAAGTACGAGCAGTACTTC. Translating it yields CASSLNRGLAGAKYEQYF. The full variable domain, rest sourced from reference TRBV7-8 and TRBJ2-7, is GAGVSQSPRYKVAKRGQDVALRCDPISGHVSLFWYQQALGQGPEFLTYFQNEAQLDKSGLPSDRFFAERPEGSVSTLKIQRTQQEDSAVYLCASSLNRGLAGAKYEQYFGPGTRLTVT.